The text below deals with one T cell receptor beta chain. The target of this receptor is not known. There are no base qualities to consult, and no much larger clone falls within one base. This record comes from a study of blood T cell repertoires in COVID-19 (TCRdb year 2020). With regard to the full study: Samples covering the acute and convalescent phases of COVID-19 were provided by collaborators in the United States, Italy and Spain. A de-identified subject ID, COVID-19 status, age in years and sex were almost always included in the sample metadata. The dataset comprised deeply sampled blood TCRbeta repertoires from subjects exposed to, actively infected with, or recovered from COVID-19. Samples were obtained from the ongoing ImmuneRACE study (first 160 participants) and from over a thousand subjects provided by 6 global collaborators. Where available, HLA class I and class II types were taken from metadata supplied by the sample provider and were not determined by assay-based typing. The prospective study material was composed of cDNA or gDNA derived from T cells, B-cell-depleted T cells, or PBMCs. The repertoires were released in a freely available public database intended as a resource for research on the immune response to SARS-CoV-2.

What the research found in general, with its limitations: How much clinical and demographic metadata was included differed by source and by participant, and the metadata was provided uncurated.

TCRbeta CDR3 regions were amplified from genomic DNA using the immunoSEQ Assay, a bias-controlled multiplex PCR. As for the authors' bioinformatics: Nucleated cell counts per sample were estimated from amplification of reference gene primers within the assay. Sequence reads were collapsed and filtered to measure the absolute abundance of every unique TCRbeta CDR3 rearrangement. For each sample, productive Simpson clonality was calculated as the square root of Simpson's diversity index across productive rearrangements. TCRdb obtained this table from immuneACCESS and retained in-frame rearrangements with V and J assigned. These tables miss some clones; where compared with another copy, unresolved V genes account for less than half of the shortfall, and the remainder is unexplained. V and J calls and clone size are copied from that table; D and trimming were computed from the DNA. The sample data list about 280,000 clones, and more than 85% of these were observed just once. About 4.2% of the sample comes from the top ten.

Whole blood was collected in K2EDTA tubes by collaborating institutions according to the institutions' own protocols. For TCRbeta analysis, collaborator samples were shipped as frozen whole blood, as isolated PBMCs, or as DNA extracted from either sample type. From a lookup of the germline V gene, CDR1 and CDR2 are SGHRS and YFSETQ. From its cysteine to its phenylalanine, the CDR3 spans 12 amino acids. Only the CDR3 DNA stays, 36 bases, in frame from base 1. V and J lose 2 bases and 4 bases, and a span of 6 bases separates them. The sequence was obtained from a middle-aged man with acute or convalescent COVID-19. Material for sequencing was peripheral blood. The chain was built from TRBV5-1 and TRBJ1-2, with no D gene named confidently. The CDR3 protein is CASSFHSYGYTF. Here is the DNA: TGCGCCAGCAGCTTCCACTCCTATGGCTACACCTTC. Outside the CDR3, residues come from the reference TRBV5-1 and TRBJ1-2 proteins, so the full variable domain is: KAGVTQTPRYLIKTRGQQVTLSCSPISGHRSVSWYQQTPGQGLQFLFEYFSETQRNKGNFPGRFSGRQFSNSRSEMNVSTLELGDSALYLCASSFHSYGYTFGSGTRLTVV.